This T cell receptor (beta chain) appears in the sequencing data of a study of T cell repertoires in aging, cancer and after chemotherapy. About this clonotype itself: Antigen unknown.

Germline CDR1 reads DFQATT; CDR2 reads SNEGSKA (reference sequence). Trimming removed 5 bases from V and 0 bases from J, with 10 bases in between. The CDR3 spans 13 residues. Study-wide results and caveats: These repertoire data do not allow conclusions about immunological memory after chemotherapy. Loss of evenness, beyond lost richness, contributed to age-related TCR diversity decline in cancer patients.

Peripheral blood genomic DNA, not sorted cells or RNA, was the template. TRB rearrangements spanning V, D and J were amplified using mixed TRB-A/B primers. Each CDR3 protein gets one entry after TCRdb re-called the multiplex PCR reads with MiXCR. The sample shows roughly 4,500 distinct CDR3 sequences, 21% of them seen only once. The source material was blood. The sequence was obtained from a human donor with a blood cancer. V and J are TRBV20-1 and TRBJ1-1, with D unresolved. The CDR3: CSAAVSMNTEAFF. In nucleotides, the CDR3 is TGCAGTGCTGCAGTCAGTATGAACACTGAAGCTTTCTTT.